The 28 T cell receptor beta chains in this list originate from one sample, sequenced in a study of PD-L1 blockade in urothelial cancer. The method was immunoSEQ multiplex PCR; TCRdb's version includes in-frame clones alone and lacks a portion of them. Counted here are more than 60,000 clones, around nine tenths occurring once; the ten biggest clones make up approximately 10%. Sample time point: peripheral blood 6 weeks after treatment start. The sequences come from PBMCs, collected around atezolizumab (anti-PD-L1) treatment. These receptors were obtained from a man aged 55-75 years with urothelial cancer.

This clone was seen only once. J is TRBJ2-7 and V is TRBV29-1, with TRBD1 matching over 7 bases. Germline CDR1 reads SQVTM; CDR2 reads ANQGSEA. This CDR3 is 13 amino acids long. V shed 7 bases, J shed 1 base, and the junction held 7 bases outside the gene matches. The CDR3 coding sequence is TGCAGCGCCCGGGACAGATCATCCTACGAGCAGTACTTC. Encoded protein: CSARDRSSYEQYF.

This rearrangement joins TRBV15 to TRBJ1-1; 10 bases match TRBD1. V trimming: 2 bases; J trimming: 5 bases; junction bases outside the gene matches: 8. CDR1 and CDR2 from the germline V gene are LNHNV and YYDKDF (reference sequence). The CDR3 sequence is 16 residues long. The CDR3 nucleotides read TGTGCCACCAGCAGACAACGGACAGGGGGTTTTACTGAAGCTTTCTTT. This codes for CATSRQRTGGFTEAFF.

In its sample, this clone was seen once. The rearrangement links TRBV6-5 to TRBJ2-7; 8 positions agree with TRBD2. Germline-derived CDR1 and CDR2 are MNHEY and SVGAGI. CDR3 length: 16 amino acids. V trimming: 0 bases; J trimming: 1 base; junction bases outside the gene matches: 5. The CDR3 DNA reads TGTGCCAGCAGTTACTCGGGAGGCGGGAGGTCCTACGAGCAGTACTTC. Its translation: CASSYSGGGRSYEQYF.

The CDR3 sequence is CASSGDRVSTGELFF. CDR3 in DNA: TGTGCCAGCAGCGGAGACAGGGTCAGCACCGGGGAGCTGTTTTTT. V usage is TRBV5-4 and J usage is TRBJ2-2; 7 positions match TRBD1. With 4 bases clipped from V and 4 bases from J, the junction kept 7 bases outside the gene matches. The CDR3 totals 15 residues. Germline loops: CDR1 SGHNT, CDR2 YYREEE (reference sequence).

Comment on this clone: The same CDR3 can be traced to other DNA sequences in this sample. The chain couples TRBV10-3 to TRBJ2-2; D perhaps matches TRBD1 (6 bases). The CDR3 runs 15 residues. V was clipped by 3 bases and J by 0 bases, with 8 bases between them. CDR1 is ENHRY, CDR2 SYGVKD, per germline. The CDR3 region has the DNA TGTGCCATCAGTGACAGGGGACCGAACACCGGGGAGCTGTTTTTT. Residues: CAISDRGPNTGELFF.

This chain connects TRBV4-3 to TRBJ2-6; 7 bases map to TRBD1. The CDR3 runs to 17 residues. The V and J ends lost 1 base and 0 bases, in that order; junction bases with no gene match: 3. Germline lookup yields CDR1 LGHNA and CDR2 YSLEER. This CDR3 is CASSQGDSYSGANVLTF. CDR3 bases: TGCGCCAGCAGCCAAGGGGACAGCTACTCTGGGGCCAACGTCCTGACTTTC.

CDR3 residues: CASTMTALITTNEKLFF. CDR3 sequence (DNA): TGTGCCAGCACCATGACAGCGTTAATCACAACTAATGAAAAACTGTTTTTT. This chain links TRBV7-6 with TRBJ1-4; tentatively, D is TRBD1 (5 bases). Germline CDR1 reads SGHVS; CDR2 reads FNYEAQ. The CDR3 contains 17 residues. The ends were cut back, 7 bases at V and 0 bases at J, with 18 bases in the middle.

J is TRBJ2-1 and V is TRBV6-5; TRBD2 matches at 10 bases. The CDR3 is 14 amino acids. Germline lookup yields CDR1 MNHEY and CDR2 SVGAGI. The J segment lost 8 bases and the V segment lost 5 bases, leaving 6 bases of the junction unmatched. The CDR3 is CASSPAGGPYEQFF. The CDR3 bases are TGTGCCAGCAGTCCAGCGGGAGGGCCCTATGAGCAGTTCTTC.

The J gene is TRBJ2-1, the V gene TRBV5-5, with TRBD1 matching 7 bases. The CDR3 totals 15 residues. V lost 0 bases and J lost 10; bases outside the gene matches: 10. Germline CDR1 and CDR2: SGHKS and YYEKEE (reference sequence). CDR3 sequence: CASSLGVTGAWEQFF. The DNA for the CDR3 is TGTGCCAGCAGCTTGGGGGTAACAGGGGCGTGGGAGCAGTTCTTC.

The chain uses TRBV6-1 and TRBJ1-1, with 8 positions matching TRBD1. This CDR3 region has 14 residues. Trimming cost V 6 bases and J 2 bases; bases outside gene matches: 5. The germline CDR1 and CDR2 sequences are MNHNS and SASEGT. Here the CDR3 reads CASRQGGENTEAFF. The CDR3 bases are TGTGCCAGCAGACAGGGGGGGGAAAACACTGAAGCTTTCTTT.

This chain joins TRBV5-1 and TRBJ2-3; a possible D gene is TRBD2 (7 bases). Germline V gene lookup returns CDR1 SGHRS and CDR2 YFSETQ. The CDR3 spans 15 residues. Trimming cost V 0 bases and J 3 bases, with 11 bases left between them. CDR3 sequence (DNA): TGCGCCAGCAGCTTGGAAGGGGGGGGGACAGATACGCAGTATTTT. It is translated as CASSLEGGGTDTQYF.

This chain joins TRBV2 and TRBJ1-1, with D perhaps matching TRBD1 (6 bases). V was trimmed by 5 bases and J by 8 bases, leaving 12 bases between them. This CDR3 is 12 amino acids long. Germline V gene data show CDR1 as SNHLY and CDR2 as FYNNEI. The chain's CDR3 is CASSPDSREAFF. DNA of the CDR3: TGTGCCAGCAGTCCGGACAGCCGGGAAGCTTTCTTT. Full variable domain (rest looked up from reference TRBV2 and TRBJ1-1): EPEVTQTPSHQVTQMGQEVILRCVPISNHLYFYWYRQILGQKVEFLVSFYNNEISEKSEIFDDQFSVERPDGSNFTLKIRSTKLEDSAMYFCASSPDSREAFFGQGTRLTVV.

This sequence joins TRBV9 and TRBJ2-3, with no clear D. Trimming stripped 0 bases from V and 4 bases from J, with 12 bases between. The CDR3 runs to 15 residues. Germline V gene lookup returns CDR1 SGDLS and CDR2 YYNGEE. CDR3 nucleotide sequence: TGTGCCAGCAGCGTAGGAGAGAGAGAATCAGATACGCAGTATTTT. Translated, it gives CASSVGERESDTQYF.

This chain's CDR3 is CASSYGDRGGNTIYF. The CDR3 nucleotides read TGCGCCAGCAGCTACGGTGACAGGGGAGGAAACACCATATATTTT. The rearrangement joins TRBV5-1 to TRBJ1-3, with TRBD1 matching over 8 bases. The V segment lost 3 bases and the J segment 4 bases; nucleotides outside the gene matches: 6. In germline, CDR1 is SGHRS, CDR2 YFSETQ. This CDR3 region has 15 residues. The variable domain in full, with the rest retrieved from reference TRBV5-1 and TRBJ1-3, is KAGVTQTPRYLIKTRGQQVTLSCSPISGHRSVSWYQQTPGQGLQFLFEYFSETQRNKGNFPGRFSGRQFSNSRSEMNVSTLELGDSALYLCASSYGDRGGNTIYFGEGSWLTVV.

The CDR3 region has the DNA TGTGCCAGCAGCTTACGGGAGGGACTAGCATTTTACGAGCAGTACTTC. Protein sequence: CASSLREGLAFYEQYF. The rearrangement joins TRBV13 to TRBJ2-7, with 9 bases fitting TRBD2. V dropped 2 bases and J dropped 4; count of bases not matched to a gene: 9. The germline CDR1 and CDR2 sequences are PRHDT and FYEKMQ (reference sequence). The CDR3 runs to 16 residues.

This clone was found a few times. V is TRBV19 and J is TRBJ1-2; D remains unclear. In germline, CDR1 is LNHDA, CDR2 SQIVND (reference sequence). Trimming took 5 bases from V and 6 from J, leaving 19 bases between them. CDR3 length: 15 residues. Here the CDR3 DNA reads TGTGCCAGTAGTCCGGAAAACAGATCCCCCAATGGCTACACCTTC. Amino acid sequence: CASSPENRSPNGYTF.

In DNA form, the CDR3 reads TGTGCCAGCAGCTTTCGCCGGGGGGGTCAGCCCCAGCATTTT. The encoded protein is CASSFRRGGQPQHF. V gene TRBV7-2 combines with J gene TRBJ1-5; D may be TRBD1 (5 bases). V lost 3 bases to trimming and J lost 6 bases, with 12 bases between them. The CDR3 totals 14 residues. Germline CDR1 SGHTA, CDR2 FQGNSA.

The rearrangement joins TRBV5-1 to TRBJ1-2, with TRBD1 identical over 7 bases. The CDR3 has 14 residues. V was pared by 2 bases and J by 2 bases, with 3 bases of the junction left unmatched. Germline assignment: CDR1 SGHRS and CDR2 YFSETQ. The CDR3 nucleotides read TGCGCCAGCAGCTTAGGACAGGACAACTATGGCTACACCTTC. Its translation is CASSLGQDNYGYTF.

V usage is TRBV9 and J usage is TRBJ2-7, with no clear D. V dropped 0 bases and J dropped 6 bases, with 7 bases sitting between them. Germline loops: CDR1 SGDLS, CDR2 YYNGEE. The CDR3 has 12 amino acids. CDR3 amino acids: CASSVGGREQYF. The CDR3 DNA follows: TGTGCCAGCAGCGTAGGTGGCCGCGAGCAGTACTTC.

A few counts support this clone. The chain joins TRBV6-1 to TRBJ1-5; D ambiguous. This CDR3 has 14 amino acids. V was clipped by 0 bases and J by 7 bases, with 10 bases between them. Germline V gene sequence: CDR1 MNHNS, CDR2 SASEGT. CDR3 nucleotides: TGTGCCAGCAGTGAAGCGGACTTCCCCCAGCCCCAGCATTTT. It is translated as CASSEADFPQPQHF.

V is TRBV5-1 and J is TRBJ2-1; 7 bases line up with TRBD1. The CDR3 runs 14 residues. J gave up 11 bases and V 1 base, and 9 bases lay outside the gene matches. CDR1 is SGHRS and CDR2 is YFSETQ in the germline V gene. This CDR3 is CASSLRQDRSQQFF. The CDR3 bases are TGCGCCAGCAGCTTGAGGCAGGACAGGAGTCAGCAGTTCTTC.

V gene TRBV9 combines with J gene TRBJ2-7, with a possible D match to TRBD2 (6 bases). The CDR3 has 16 amino acids. Germline CDR1 and CDR2: SGDLS and YYNGEE. Trimming shortened V by 0 bases and J by 3 bases, and 16 bases separated the two germline ends. CDR3 nucleotides: TGTGCCAGCAGCGTAGGGCAGGAGGCGGGGATCTACGAGCAGTACTTC. Translating gives CASSVGQEAGIYEQYF. Combining the CDR3 with reference TRBV9 and TRBJ2-7 gives the whole variable domain DSGVTQTPKHLITATGQRVTLRCSPRSGDLSVYWYQQSLDQGLQFLIQYYNGEERAKGNILERFSAQQFPDLHSELNLSSLELGDSALYFCASSVGQEAGIYEQYFGPGTRLTVT.

The sample holds one count of this clone. The rearrangement joins TRBV25-1 to TRBJ2-5, with D perhaps TRBD2 (6 bases). The CDR3 length is 16 residues. CDR1 is MGHDK, CDR2 SYGVNS, per germline. Trimming stripped 2 bases from V and 2 bases from J, with 15 bases between. For the CDR3, the DNA is TGTGCCAGCAGTGAAGGGCGGCTAGCGATTCAAGAGACCCAGTACTTC. Protein sequence: CASSEGRLAIQETQYF.

The CDR3 here is CASSVGGGYQETQYF. DNA of the CDR3: TGTGCCAGCAGCGTAGGGGGGGGGTACCAAGAGACCCAGTACTTC. The chain is built from TRBV9 and TRBJ2-5; the match to TRBD2 covers 7 bases. The V gene end was trimmed by 0 bases and the J gene end by 0 bases; junction bases not matched to a gene: 2. CDR3 length: 15 residues. Germline V CDR1 and CDR2: SGDLS, YYNGEE.

V gene TRBV7-2 combines with J gene TRBJ2-7; the match to TRBD1 covers 9 bases. V was clipped by 6 bases and J by 4 bases; unmatched bases: 4. Germline CDR1 is SGHTA and CDR2 is FQGNSA. CDR3 size: 13 residues. The CDR3 protein is CASRRDRAYEQYF. The DNA of the CDR3 is TGTGCCAGCAGGCGGGACAGGGCTTACGAGCAGTACTTC. Full variable domain (remainder filled in from reference TRBV7-2 and TRBJ2-7): GAGVSQSPSNKVTEKGKDVELRCDPISGHTALYWYRQSLGQGLEFLIYFQGNSAPDKSGLPSDRFSAERTGGSVSTLTIQRTQQEDSAVYLCASRRDRAYEQYFGPGTRLTVT.

The chain recombines TRBV2 with TRBJ2-7; unclear D gene. The CDR3 spans 12 residues. Germline CDR1 and CDR2: SNHLY and FYNNEI. V dropped 3 bases and J dropped 1 base, with 4 bases sitting between them. The CDR3 reads CASSEASYEQYF. The CDR3 nucleotides read TGTGCCAGCAGTGAGGCATCCTACGAGCAGTACTTC.

The gene calls are TRBV6-5 and TRBJ1-1, with 8 nucleotides matching TRBD1. The length of the CDR3 is 14 residues. Germline CDR1 is MNHEY and CDR2 is SVGAGI. Trimming cost V 5 bases and J 5 bases; bases outside gene matches: 7. CDR3: CASSPAGGGTEAFF. The CDR3 nucleotides read TGTGCCAGCAGTCCCGCAGGGGGCGGGACTGAAGCTTTCTTT.

CDR3 residues: CASSLGVVWDASTDTQYF. In DNA form, the CDR3 reads TGTGCCAGCAGCTTGGGAGTTGTGTGGGATGCTAGCACAGATACGCAGTATTTT. This chain joins TRBV11-2 and TRBJ2-3; tentatively, D is TRBD2 (5 bases). Trimming left V 3 bases short and J 0 bases short, with 19 bases between. This CDR3 comprises 18 residues. CDR1 and CDR2 (germline): SGHAT, FQNNGV.